This T cell receptor beta chain stems from a study of OX40 agonist ivuxolimab in advanced cancers. Germline V CDR1 and CDR2: SGHRS, YFSETQ. The CDR3 length is 17 residues. Trimming left V 3 bases short and J 1 base short, with 20 bases between. The method was immunoSEQ multiplex PCR; TCRdb's version includes in-frame clones alone and lacks a portion of them. The table includes just under 100,000 clones, 94% detected once. The V call is TRBV5-1, the J call TRBJ2-7; TRBD2 might be the D (5 bases). Source: CD4+ or CD8+ T cells sorted from blood, taken in a trial of the OX40 agonist ivuxolimab. The sequence derives from an adult with an advanced solid tumor such as melanoma, head and neck, liver or kidney cancer. The CDR3 bases are TGCGCCAGCAGCTACACCGTCGTGCTAGCTGGGTCCTACGAGCAGTACTTC. Its protein is CASSYTVVLAGSYEQYF.